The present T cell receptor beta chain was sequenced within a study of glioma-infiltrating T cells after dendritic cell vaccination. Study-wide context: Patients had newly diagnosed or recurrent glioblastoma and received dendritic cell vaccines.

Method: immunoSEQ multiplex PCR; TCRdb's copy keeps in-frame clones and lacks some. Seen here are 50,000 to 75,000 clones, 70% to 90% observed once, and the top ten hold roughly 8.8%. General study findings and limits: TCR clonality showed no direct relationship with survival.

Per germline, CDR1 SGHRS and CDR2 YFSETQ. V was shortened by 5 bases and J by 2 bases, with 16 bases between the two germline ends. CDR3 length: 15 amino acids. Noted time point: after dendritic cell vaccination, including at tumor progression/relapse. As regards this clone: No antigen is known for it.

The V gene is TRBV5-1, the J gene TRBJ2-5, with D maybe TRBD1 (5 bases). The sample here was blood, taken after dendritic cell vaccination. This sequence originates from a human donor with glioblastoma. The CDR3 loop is CASSFLPGSQETQYF. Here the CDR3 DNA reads TGCGCCAGCAGTTTCCTGCCAGGGTCGCAAGAGACCCAGTACTTC.